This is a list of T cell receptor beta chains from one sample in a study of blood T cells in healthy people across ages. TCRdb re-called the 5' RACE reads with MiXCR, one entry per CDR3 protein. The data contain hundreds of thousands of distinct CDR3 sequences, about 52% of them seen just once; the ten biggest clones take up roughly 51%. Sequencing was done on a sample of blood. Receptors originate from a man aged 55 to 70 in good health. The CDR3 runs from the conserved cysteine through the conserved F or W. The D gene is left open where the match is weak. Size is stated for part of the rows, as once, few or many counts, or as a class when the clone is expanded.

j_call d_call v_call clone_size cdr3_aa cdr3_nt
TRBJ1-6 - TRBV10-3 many CAISESPGRNNSPLHF TGTGCCATCAGTGAGTCGCCTGGGCGGAATAATTCACCCCTCCACTTT
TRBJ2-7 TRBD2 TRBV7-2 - CASSLGLAGGTSSYEQYF TGTGCCAGCAGCTTAGGGCTAGCGGGAGGCACCTCCTCCTACGAGCAGTACTTC
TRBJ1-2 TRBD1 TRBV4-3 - CASSQGGTGIRYTF TGCGCCAGCAGCCAAGGCGGGACAGGGATCCGCTACACCTTC
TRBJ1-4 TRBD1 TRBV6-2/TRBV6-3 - CASKQGAGEKLFF TGTGCCAGCAAACAGGGGGCCGGGGAAAAACTGTTTTTT
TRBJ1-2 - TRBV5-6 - CASSLASGKYGYTF TGTGCCAGCAGCTTGGCCTCGGGAAAGTATGGCTACACCTTC
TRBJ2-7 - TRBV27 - CASSFLPSLTYEQYF TGTGCCAGCAGTTTTCTTCCATCCCTTACCTACGAGCAGTACTTC
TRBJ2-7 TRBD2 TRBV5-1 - CASSYRDYNEQYF TGCGCCAGCAGCTACCGGGACTACAATGAGCAGTACTTC
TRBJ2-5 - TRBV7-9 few CASSSPRGTQYF TGTGCCAGCAGCTCACCCCGAGGGACCCAGTACTTC
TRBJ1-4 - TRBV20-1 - CSAHPGHNEKLFF TGCAGTGCCCACCCAGGGCATAATGAAAAACTGTTTTTT
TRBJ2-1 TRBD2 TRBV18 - CASSPPGGVYNEQFF TGTGCCAGCTCACCACCCGGGGGGGTCTACAATGAGCAGTTCTTC
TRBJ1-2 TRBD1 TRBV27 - CASSRGTGDGNGYTF TGTGCCAGCAGCCGGGGGACAGGGGACGGGAATGGCTACACCTTC
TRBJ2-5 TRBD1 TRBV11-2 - CASSPWTGRQETQYF TGTGCCAGCAGCCCGTGGACAGGGAGGCAAGAGACCCAGTACTTC
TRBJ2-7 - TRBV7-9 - CASSLYGGGDTRDNEQYF TGTGCCAGCAGCTTATATGGGGGGGGGGACACCCGAGACAATGAGCAGTACTTC
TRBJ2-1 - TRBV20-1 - CSARVLNSYNEQFF TGCAGTGCTAGGGTTCTTAACTCCTACAATGAGCAGTTCTTC
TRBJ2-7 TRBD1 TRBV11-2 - CASSIRDSLYGQYF TGTGCCAGCAGCATCCGGGACAGTCTCTACGGGCAGTACTTC
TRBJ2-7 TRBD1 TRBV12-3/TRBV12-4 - CASSQPGTGSYEQYF TGTGCCAGCAGCCAACCCGGGACAGGGTCCTACGAGCAGTACTTC
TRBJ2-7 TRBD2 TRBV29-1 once CSVRLRETPYEQYF TGCAGCGTGCGTCTGCGGGAGACCCCTTACGAGCAGTACTTC
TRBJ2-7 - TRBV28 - CASKLVDTYEQYF TGTGCCAGCAAATTGGTGGACACCTACGAGCAGTACTTC
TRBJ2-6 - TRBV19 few CASSINSGANVLTF TGTGCCAGTAGTATTAACTCTGGGGCCAACGTCCTGACTTTC
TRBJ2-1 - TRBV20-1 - CSALGAGLASYNEQFF TGCAGTGCTTTGGGAGCCGGGCTAGCGTCCTACAATGAGCAGTTCTTC
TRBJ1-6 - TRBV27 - CASSFGTPFNSPLHF TGTGCCAGCAGTTTCGGGACACCTTTTAATTCACCCCTCCACTTT
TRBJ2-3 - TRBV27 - CASSFGQQPDTQYF TGTGCCAGCAGTTTTGGACAGCAGCCAGATACGCAGTATTTT
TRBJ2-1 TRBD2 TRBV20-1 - CSARASGGQTYNEQFF TGCAGTGCTAGGGCTAGCGGGGGGCAAACCTACAATGAGCAGTTCTTC
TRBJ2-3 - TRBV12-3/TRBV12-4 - CASSRQVPGTDTQYF TGTGCCAGCAGCCGACAGGTGCCGGGCACAGATACGCAGTATTTT
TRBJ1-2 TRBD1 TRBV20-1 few CSARNPGQGANYGYTF TGCAGTGCTAGAAACCCGGGACAGGGGGCAAACTATGGCTACACCTTC
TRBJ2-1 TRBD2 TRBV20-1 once CSGGTGGPNEQFF TGCAGTGGAGGAACGGGAGGACCCAATGAGCAGTTCTTC
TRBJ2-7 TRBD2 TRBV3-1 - CASSRLAGGRDEQYF TGTGCCAGCAGCCGCCTAGCGGGGGGCCGGGATGAGCAGTACTTC